This T cell receptor beta chain was obtained from a study of blood T cells in healthy people across ages. The V gene's germline CDR1 is MGHRA and CDR2 YSYEKL. CDR3 size: 14 residues. The germline V and J ends were trimmed by 1 base and 1 base, with 7 bases remaining between them. A word on this clonotype: Its antigen remains unidentified.

Study-wide results and limits: Versus aged donors, long-lived donors had higher diversity and more naive CD4+ cells.

A J-beta primer mix and a sample-barcoded 5' primer were used in a second PCR of roughly 7 to 12 cycles. TCRdb re-derived calls from the 5' RACE reads in MiXCR, one entry per CDR3 protein. The table records hundreds of thousands of distinct CDR3 sequences, 58% of them present only once. Extraction of total RNA produced a minimum of 5 micrograms from each sample. The clonotype comes from a man aged 60 to 75 in good health. Sequencing was done on a sample of blood. This chain joins TRBV4-1 and TRBJ1-1; D gene unclear. The CDR3 region is CASSQGIRNTEAFF. The CDR3 nucleotides read TGCGCCAGCAGCCAAGGGATTCGGAACACTGAAGCTTTCTTT.